This T cell receptor beta chain came from a study of shared clonotypes between healthy human individuals. Every one of the donors was a Caucasian adult that lived in Nashville, Tennessee. A CD45RA+ naive subset and a CD45RA-negative memory subset were split from CD4+ cells. Libraries were prepared by immunoSEQ multiplex PCR; TCRdb keeps only in-frame clonotypes and omits some of them. This table holds some 2,000,000 clones, around 95% found once. Study-level findings and limits: Naive CD4 clonotypes were shared across several donors at 4% to 5%.

J lost 6 bases, V lost 6 bases, and 5 bases had no gene match. Per the germline V gene, CDR1 is WSHSY and CDR2 is SAAADI. There are 13 residues in the CDR3. Comment on this clone: The antigen remains undetermined.

Material: naive CD4+ T cells sorted from blood. The sample's subset: CD45RA+ positively selected. The rearrangement uses TRBV10-2 and TRBJ2-7; 10 nucleotides line up with TRBD1. The TCR was taken from a man aged 18 to 29 in good health. CDR3 in amino acids: CASSRDRGGEQYF. The CDR3 bases are TGCGCCAGCAGCCGGGACAGGGGTGGCGAGCAGTACTTC.